These 15 T cell receptor beta chains originate from one sample sequenced in a study of OX40 agonist ivuxolimab in advanced cancers. Only in-frame clones appear in the TCRdb table, and some are missing; sequencing was by immunoSEQ multiplex PCR. This sample has 25,000 to 40,000 clones; just over 90% occur once, and the top ten carry around 5%. This specimen consisted of CD4+ or CD8+ T cells sorted from blood, obtained in a trial of the OX40 agonist ivuxolimab. These receptors all come from an adult with an advanced solid tumor such as melanoma, head and neck, liver or kidney cancer.

The chain combines TRBV12-5 with TRBJ2-3; 10 nucleotides align to TRBD1. The CDR3 covers 15 residues. V shed 6 bases, J shed 1 base, and the junction held 4 bases outside the gene matches. Looked up from germline, CDR1 is LGHNT and CDR2 is FRNRAP. CDR3 sequence (DNA): TGTGCTAGTGGCCCCGGGACAGGGGGCACAGATACGCAGTATTTT. Translation: CASGPGTGGTDTQYF.

The chain combines TRBV27 with TRBJ2-3; TRBD1 might be the D (6 bases). In germline, CDR1 is MNHEY, CDR2 SMNVEV (reference sequence). The germline V and J ends were trimmed by 2 bases and 2 bases, with 14 bases remaining between them. This CDR3 spans 16 amino acids. In nucleotides, the CDR3 is TGTGCCAGCAGTTTAGGGCCAGGGGTTCCCACAGATACGCAGTATTTT. This sequence encodes CASSLGPGVPTDTQYF.

V and J are TRBV7-9 and TRBJ2-2, with D uncertain. The ends were cut back, 4 bases at V and 3 bases at J, with 9 bases in the middle. CDR3 length: 14 residues. The germline CDR1 and CDR2 sequences are SEHNR and FQNEAQ (reference sequence). The chain's CDR3 is CASSSYFYTGELFF. DNA of the CDR3: TGTGCCAGCAGCTCTTACTTCTACACCGGGGAGCTGTTTTTT.

The gene calls are TRBV7-2 and TRBJ1-5, with a tentative D call TRBD1 (6 bases). This CDR3 region has 14 residues. Germline assignment: CDR1 SGHTA and CDR2 FQGNSA. V gave up 1 base and J gave up 6 bases, with 10 bases separating them. For the CDR3, the DNA is TGTGCCAGCAGCTTAGTCGGGGGCGGTCAGCCCCAGCATTTT. Protein sequence: CASSLVGGGQPQHF.

CDR3 nucleotide sequence: TGTGCCAGCAGCTTAGCTAGCGGGAGGGCCGAAGTCGAGCAGTACTTC. This sequence encodes CASSLASGRAEVEQYF. The rearrangement joins TRBV7-2 to TRBJ2-7; TRBD2 matches at 11 bases. Germline-derived CDR1 and CDR2 are SGHTA and FQGNSA. Trimming took 0 bases from V and 6 from J; bases not matched to a gene: 7. The CDR3 consists of 16 residues.

The CDR3 DNA reads TGTGCCAGCAGCTTAGATCGCTCCCGGGACAGGCCAGACAATGAGCAGTTCTTC. Translating gives CASSLDRSRDRPDNEQFF. This chain joins TRBV11-3 and TRBJ2-1; TRBD1 agrees at 8 bases. V dropped 0 bases and J dropped 5; count of bases not matched to a gene: 12. This CDR3 has 18 amino acids. Germline CDR1 SGHNT, CDR2 YENEEA.

The chain links TRBV29-1 to TRBJ1-2, with a tentative D call TRBD1 (6 bases). Trimming pared 7 bases from V and 2 bases from J, leaving 14 bases between. Per germline, CDR1 SQVTM and CDR2 ANQGSEA. The CDR3 contains 13 residues. The CDR3 nucleotides are TGCAGCGCCCGGGACATAGCAAACTATGGCTACACCTTC. It yields the protein CSARDIANYGYTF.

This clone has only one observation. This sequence joins TRBV29-1 and TRBJ2-6; 7 bases are shared with TRBD2. Germline CDR1 SQVTM, CDR2 ANQGSEA. With 3 bases clipped from V and 7 bases from J, the junction kept 6 bases outside the gene matches. The CDR3 spans 14 residues. The CDR3: CSVEPAGVANVLTF. DNA of the CDR3: TGCAGCGTTGAGCCCGCGGGGGTAGCCAACGTCCTGACTTTC.

This clone showed up just once. The CDR3 coding sequence is TGTGCCAGCAGCTTACAGGGAGTCACTGAAGCTTTCTTT. This encodes CASSLQGVTEAFF. The chain uses TRBV7-9 and TRBJ1-1; D is possibly TRBD1 (5 bases). The CDR3 covers 13 residues. V lost 2 bases to trimming and J lost 4 bases, with 8 bases between them. Germline CDR1 reads SEHNR; CDR2 reads FQNEAQ (reference sequence).

CDR3 in DNA: TGTGCCAGCAGCTCGGCGGCCGGCTACGAGCAGTACGTC. Amino acid sequence: CASSSAAGYEQYV. The V call is TRBV7-9, the J call TRBJ2-7, with unresolved D. Looked up from germline, CDR1 is SEHNR and CDR2 is FQNEAQ (reference sequence). With 4 bases removed from V and 3 bases from J, the gap between germline ends came to 10 bases. The length of the CDR3 is 13 residues.

This clone was detected a few times. The chain employs TRBV4-1 and TRBJ1-2; possible D gene TRBD1, 6 bases. The V gene's germline CDR1 is MGHRA and CDR2 YSYEKL. The germline V and J ends were trimmed by 0 bases and 2 bases, with 10 bases remaining between them. The CDR3 covers 15 residues. CDR3 sequence: CASSQERGSNYGYTF. As DNA, the CDR3 is TGCGCCAGCAGCCAAGAGAGGGGGTCCAACTATGGCTACACCTTC.

The rearrangement joins TRBV7-8 to TRBJ2-7; D possibly corresponds to TRBD1 (6 bases). The V end lost 3 bases, the J end lost 0 bases, and 21 bases lay between the germline ends. This CDR3 region has 18 residues. Germline loops: CDR1 SGHVS, CDR2 FQNEAQ. The CDR3 reads CASSLKDRNSYYSYEQYV. The CDR3 DNA follows: TGTGCCAGCAGCTTGAAAGACAGGAACAGCTACTACTCCTACGAGCAGTACGTC.

This sequence joins TRBV27 and TRBJ2-7; the match to TRBD1 covers 7 bases. The CDR3 consists of 13 residues. Germline assignment: CDR1 MNHEY and CDR2 SMNVEV (reference sequence). Losses at the gene ends were 3 bases for V and 3 bases for J; bases not matched to a gene: 2. CDR3: CASSLTGYYEQYF. The CDR3 bases are TGTGCCAGCAGTTTGACAGGGTACTACGAGCAGTACTTC.

The genes are TRBV28 and TRBJ2-1; D uncertain. Germline CDR1 reads MDHEN; CDR2 reads SYDVKM. This CDR3 comprises 14 residues. V lost 7 bases and J 4 bases, leaving 14 bases between the germline ends. The chain's CDR3 is CASTSMNDYNEQFF. The CDR3 nucleotides read TGTGCCAGCACCAGCATGAATGATTACAATGAGCAGTTCTTC. Drawing the rest from reference TRBV28 and TRBJ2-1, the complete variable domain is DVKVTQSSRYLVKRTGEKVFLECVQDMDHENMFWYRQDPGLGLRLIYFSYDVKMKEKGDIPEGYSVSREKKERFSLILESASTNQTSMYLCASTSMNDYNEQFFGPGTRLTVL.

The chain has TRBV6-5 and TRBJ1-2; D uncertain. The CDR3 runs 14 residues. Per germline, CDR1 MNHEY and CDR2 SVGAGI. Trimming removed 0 bases at V and 2 bases at J, with 7 bases between. The CDR3 sequence is CASSYSIQNYGYTF. CDR3 in DNA: TGTGCCAGCAGTTACTCAATCCAAAACTATGGCTACACCTTC.